This is a list of T cell receptor beta chains from one sample in a study of cytomegalovirus exposure and HLA in healthy donors. Sequencing used immunoSEQ multiplex PCR; TCRdb keeps in-frame clones, though not all of them. The sample has some 120,000 clones, about 79% seen once. The sequencing sample was made of PBMCs. The receptors shown here come from a man younger than 35 in good health and CMV-seronegative. Each CDR3 is given with its conserved first and last residue. A D gene is named only where the DNA matches it firmly. Clone size is stated in some rows and not others, as once, few, many or a class when expanded.

-	TRBD2	TRBV6-4	TRBJ2-1	TGTGCCAGCACAAAAGACCCGGGACTAGCGGCAAGTGAGCAGTTCTTC	CASTKDPGLAASEQFF
-	TRBD2	TRBV27	TRBJ2-7	TGTGCCAGCAGTTTAAGGCGGGAGGATCTCGAGCAGTACTTC	CASSLRREDLEQYF
-	-	TRBV6-5	TRBJ2-3	TGTGCCAGCAGCCGCCATGGCCCCACAGATACGCAGTATTTT	CASSRHGPTDTQYF
-	-	TRBV29-1	TRBJ2-5	TGCAGCGTTGATAAGGGGGGGGAGACCCAGTACTTC	CSVDKGGETQYF
-	TRBD1	TRBV9	TRBJ1-6	TGTGCCAGCAGCTTAGGGACAGGGGGCAATTCACCCCTCCACTTT	CASSLGTGGNSPLHF
-	TRBD1	TRBV5-6	TRBJ1-6	TGTGCCAGCAGCTTGCCCGGGACAGGGGAGTCCTATAATTCACCCCTCCACTTT	CASSLPGTGESYNSPLHF
-	TRBD2	TRBV7-9	TRBJ2-3	TGTTCCAGCAGCTTAGGACTAGCGGAGGGATTTGATACGCAGTATTTT	CSSSLGLAEGFDTQYF
-	-	TRBV18	TRBJ2-5	TGTGCCAGCTCACTCAGCGACCCTTCAGAGACCCAGTACTTC	CASSLSDPSETQYF
-	-	TRBV7-2	TRBJ1-2	TGTGCCAGCAGCTTAGATTTCCAGGCCTATGGCTACACCTTC	CASSLDFQAYGYTF
-	TRBD1	TRBV4-2	TRBJ1-2	TGTGCCAGCAGCCAAGATCGGGACAGGGGTGGCTACACCTTC	CASSQDRDRGGYTF
few	-	TRBV7-2	TRBJ1-1	TGTGCCAGCAGCTCTCAGGAGAACACTGAAGCTTTCTTT	CASSSQENTEAFF
-	-	TRBV7-3	TRBJ1-2	TGTGCCAGCAGCCCTCAGGGAAACTATGGCTACACCTTC	CASSPQGNYGYTF
-	TRBD2	TRBV7-8	TRBJ2-1	TGTGCCAGCAGCTTAGGGGGGTTTACTAGCGGTCGGAATGAGCAGTTCTTC	CASSLGGFTSGRNEQFF
-	-	TRBV2	TRBJ1-5	TGTGCCAGCTCGTCGACAGTCAATCAGCCCCAGCATTTT	CASSSTVNQPQHF
-	-	TRBV9	TRBJ1-2	TGTGCCAGCAGCCCCGGGACTGCAGCTAACTATGGCTACACCTTC	CASSPGTAANYGYTF
-	-	TRBV9	TRBJ1-1	TGTGCCAGCAGCGTAACTCCGAACACTGAAGCTTTCTTT	CASSVTPNTEAFF
-	TRBD2	TRBV10-3	TRBJ2-7	TGTGCCATCCGACTAGCCGGCTCCTACGAGCAGTACTTC	CAIRLAGSYEQYF
-	TRBD1	TRBV9	TRBJ2-1	TGTGCCAGCAGTGTAAGTCGTCCGGGACAGGGTAGTAGGAGGAATGAGCAGTTCTTC	CASSVSRPGQGSRRNEQFF
few	TRBD2	TRBV4-3	TRBJ2-7	TGCGCCAGCAGCCAAGCCCTATTTAGCGGGCCCACGCACTACGAGCAGTACTTC	CASSQALFSGPTHYEQYF
-	TRBD1	TRBV2	TRBJ2-7	TGTGCCAGCAGTGCCGGGACAGGGTACGAGCAGTACTTC	CASSAGTGYEQYF
-	TRBD1	TRBV5-1	TRBJ2-1	TGCGCCAGCAGCTTGGGACAGGGAAACAATGAGCAGTTCTTC	CASSLGQGNNEQFF
-	TRBD2	TRBV25-1	TRBJ2-7	TGTGCCAGCAGTGAACCCTCACTAGCGGAGGGACGCGAGCAGTACTTC	CASSEPSLAEGREQYF
-	TRBD2	TRBV4-1	TRBJ2-7	TGCGCCAGCAGCCAACTAGCGGGCGGGTTTGGGGAGCAGTACTTC	CASSQLAGGFGEQYF
-	TRBD1	TRBV2	TRBJ2-7	TGTGCCAGCAATAACAGGGGGCCCCGCGAGCAGTACTTC	CASNNRGPREQYF
-	TRBD1	TRBV4-3	TRBJ1-3	TGCGCCAGCAGCCAAGCGGACAGGGGGTCTGGAAACACCATATATTTT	CASSQADRGSGNTIYF
-	TRBD1	TRBV7-9	TRBJ2-7	TGTGCCAGCAGCGGACAGGGACAGGGGGACGGCTACGAGCAGTACTTC	CASSGQGQGDGYEQYF
-	-	TRBV9	TRBJ2-7	TGTGCCAGCAGCGCCAGGGCCTTGGGGGGCGAGCAGTACTTC	CASSARALGGEQYF
-	TRBD1	TRBV27	TRBJ1-2	TGTGCCAGCAGTTTAGATGTATCGACAGGGGGAATTGGTGGCTACACCTTC	CASSLDVSTGGIGGYTF
-	TRBD2	TRBV19	TRBJ2-3	TGTGCCAGTAGTATTCTTAGCGGGACGGGTTCAGATACGCAGTATTTT	CASSILSGTGSDTQYF
few	-	TRBV18	TRBJ1-4	TGTGCCAGCTCACCCACAGGGAAGGCTGCTGAAAAACTGTTTTTT	CASSPTGKAAEKLFF
-	-	TRBV12-5	TRBJ1-1	TGTGCTAGTGGTTTGGTACGCGGGGGGCTTGACACTGAAGCTTTCTTT	CASGLVRGGLDTEAFF
-	TRBD1	TRBV5-1	TRBJ1-3	TGCGCCAGCAGCCCAGGACAGGCGGCTTTATTTGGAAACACCATATATTTT	CASSPGQAALFGNTIYF
-	TRBD1	TRBV19	TRBJ2-5	TGTGCCAGTACCCAGACAGGGCGACAAGAGACCCAGTACTTC	CASTQTGRQETQYF
once	TRBD1	TRBV5-1	TRBJ1-1	TGCGCCAGCAATCGACAGGGACGAGGAACTGAAGCTTTCTTT	CASNRQGRGTEAFF
-	TRBD1	TRBV10-3	TRBJ2-5	TGTGCCATGGGCCCGGGACAGGGAGCACAAGAGACCCAGTACTTC	CAMGPGQGAQETQYF
-	-	TRBV6-4	TRBJ2-3	TGTGCCAGCAGTGACTCGGGGCTAGTCACTAGCACAGATACGCAGTATTTT	CASSDSGLVTSTDTQYF
-	TRBD1	TRBV13	TRBJ1-4	TGTGCCAGCAGCTCTCAAACTGGGACAGGGTATGAAAAACTGTTTTTT	CASSSQTGTGYEKLFF
-	TRBD1	TRBV9	TRBJ2-7	TGTGCCAGCAGCCCACCCGGGACAGAGGACTTCTACGAGCAGTACTTC	CASSPPGTEDFYEQYF
few	TRBD1	TRBV5-1	TRBJ1-4	TGCGCCAGCAGCTTGTGGCAGGGGGCTAATGAAAAACTGTTTTTT	CASSLWQGANEKLFF
-	TRBD1	TRBV27	TRBJ2-7	TGTGCCAGCAGTTCGACCACGACAGGGGTCGGAGAGCAGTACTTC	CASSSTTTGVGEQYF
few	TRBD2	TRBV6-5	TRBJ2-5	TGTGCCAGCAGTTACGCGGGAGGAGGAGGAGAGACCCAGTACTTC	CASSYAGGGGETQYF
-	-	TRBV7-9	TRBJ2-1	TGTGCCAGCAGCCTCCCCTACAATGAGCAGTTCTTC	CASSLPYNEQFF
-	-	TRBV6-6	TRBJ2-1	TGTGCCAGCAGTTACAGAGGGATTTCCTACAATGAGCAGTTCTTC	CASSYRGISYNEQFF
-	TRBD2	TRBV2	TRBJ2-1	TGTGCCAGCAGTGTGGGGTATAGTTCCGGACTAGCGACGGGCAATGAGCAGTTCTTC	CASSVGYSSGLATGNEQFF
-	TRBD1	TRBV5-1	TRBJ1-6	TGCGCCAGCAGCTTGGCCCAGACAGGGAAGTCCTATAATTCACCCCTCCACTTT	CASSLAQTGKSYNSPLHF
-	-	TRBV25-1	TRBJ1-5	TGTGCCAGCAGTGTACGGAATCAGCCCCAGCATTTT	CASSVRNQPQHF
few	TRBD2	TRBV7-9	TRBJ2-5	TGTGCCAGCAGCTTATTTGGGGCTAGCGGGATAGGCCAGTACTTC	CASSLFGASGIGQYF
-	-	TRBV18	TRBJ2-1	TGTGCCAGCTCACCGGTTCTAGTAGCGGAGCAGTTCTTC	CASSPVLVAEQFF
few	TRBD1	TRBV5-6	TRBJ2-1	TGTGCCAGCAGCTTGACAACCGGGACAGGGGCCTACAATGAGCAGTTCTTC	CASSLTTGTGAYNEQFF
-	-	TRBV9	TRBJ1-6	TGTGCCAGCAGCGTAGAGGCCCAGGGTCTGGGCTCACCCCTCCACTTT	CASSVEAQGLGSPLHF
-	TRBD2	TRBV19	TRBJ2-3	TGTGCCAGTAACCAAGCGGGAGCCACAGATACGCAGTATTTT	CASNQAGATDTQYF